The entry below describes one TCR beta chain. Its antigen is still unknown. This entry is derived from a study of OX40 agonist ivuxolimab in advanced cancers. Overall study: As their treatment, patients were administered ivuxolimab, an agonistic anti-OX40 (CD134) antibody. Under the entry rules, prior anti-PD-1, anti-PD-L1 or anti-CTLA-4 therapy was allowed, and about 38% had some. General study points: CD4+ and CD8+ T cells in blood underwent clonal expansion by week 6 at 0.1 to 3.0 mg/kg.

TCRdb's copy holds only in-frame clones and misses some; the assay was immunoSEQ multiplex PCR. The repertoire has about 22,000 clones, 86% of them found once; the top ten carry 29%. V was pared by 2 bases and J by 3 bases, with 13 bases between. Germline V lookup: CDR1 ENHRY, CDR2 SYGVKD. The CDR3 sequence is 15 residues long. The source of this sequence is an adult with an advanced solid tumor such as melanoma, head and neck, liver or kidney cancer. This sample comprised CD4+ or CD8+ T cells sorted from blood, obtained in a trial of the OX40 agonist ivuxolimab. The rearrangement uses TRBV10-3 and TRBJ1-2; the D is unclear. As DNA, the CDR3 is TGTGCCATCAGTGAGGATCTGTCACAGCACTATGGCTACACCTTC. It specifies CAISEDLSQHYGYTF.